The clone carrying this TCR beta chain was seen repeatedly, ten times or more. Its target is not known. The data were taken from a study of neurological immune-mediated disorders. Overall study results and limits: Healthy controls had more TCR clonal expansion than multiple sclerosis, which showed the least, whereas HTLV-1-associated myelopathy showed the most. For the multiple sclerosis repertoire cluster, no association with any clinical or MRI feature was found.

The cDNA was synthesized by 5'RACE incorporating 10-nucleotide random UMIs. The yield of each sequencing run was over 200 million TCR-beta sequences from 15-18 subjects. TCRdb fed the 5' RACE reads into MiXCR, producing one record per CDR3 protein. The profile covers some 43,000 distinct CDR3 sequences, with about 2.3% appearing a single time and less than 15% taken by the ten largest. The CDR3 totals 16 residues. Germline lookup yields CDR1 DFQATT and CDR2 SNEGSKA (reference sequence). V gave up 4 bases and J gave up 9 bases; unmatched junction bases: 15. The specimen sequenced was PBMCs. This clonotype was obtained from a man aged 25-45 years with multiple sclerosis. This sequence joins TRBV20-1 and TRBJ2-1; 10 nucleotides match TRBD2. Here the CDR3 reads CSANPYGLAGVGEQFF. CDR3 DNA sequence: TGCAGTGCTAATCCTTATGGGCTAGCGGGAGTTGGTGAGCAGTTCTTC.